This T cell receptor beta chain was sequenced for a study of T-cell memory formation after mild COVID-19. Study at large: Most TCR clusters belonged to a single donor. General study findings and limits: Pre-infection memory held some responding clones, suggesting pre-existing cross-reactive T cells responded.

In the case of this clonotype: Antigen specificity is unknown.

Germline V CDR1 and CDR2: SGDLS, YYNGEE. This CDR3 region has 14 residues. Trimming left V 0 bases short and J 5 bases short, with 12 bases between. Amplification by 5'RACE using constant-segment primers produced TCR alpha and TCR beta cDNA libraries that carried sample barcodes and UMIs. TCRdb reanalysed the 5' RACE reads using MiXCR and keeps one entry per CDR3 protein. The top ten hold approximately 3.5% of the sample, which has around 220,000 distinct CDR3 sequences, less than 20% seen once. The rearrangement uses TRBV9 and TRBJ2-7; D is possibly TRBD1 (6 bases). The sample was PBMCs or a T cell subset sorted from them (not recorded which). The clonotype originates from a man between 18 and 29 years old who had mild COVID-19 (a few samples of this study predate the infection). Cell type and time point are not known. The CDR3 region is CASSVAQGSHEQYF. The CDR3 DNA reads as TGTGCCAGCAGCGTAGCCCAGGGGTCCCACGAGCAGTACTTC.